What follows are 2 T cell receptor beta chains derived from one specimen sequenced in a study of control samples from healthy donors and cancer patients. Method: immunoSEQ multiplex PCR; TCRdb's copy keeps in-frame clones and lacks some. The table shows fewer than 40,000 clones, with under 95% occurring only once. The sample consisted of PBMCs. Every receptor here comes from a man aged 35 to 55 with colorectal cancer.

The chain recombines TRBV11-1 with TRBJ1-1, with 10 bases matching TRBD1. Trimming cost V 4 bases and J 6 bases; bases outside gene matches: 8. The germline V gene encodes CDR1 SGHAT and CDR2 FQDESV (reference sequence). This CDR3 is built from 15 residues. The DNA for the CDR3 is TGTGCCAGCAGCTCCGAGGCGACAGGGGGCGCTGAAGCTTTCTTT. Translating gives CASSSEATGGAEAFF.

The CDR3 reads CSVEDDTGADTQYF. Written as DNA, the CDR3 is TGCAGCGTTGAAGATGATACAGGGGCAGATACGCAGTATTTT. The chain recombines TRBV29-1 with TRBJ2-3; 7 bases agree with TRBD1. V was pared by 0 bases and J by 4 bases, with 4 bases of the junction left unmatched. Germline V CDR1 and CDR2: SQVTM, ANQGSEA. The CDR3 runs 14 residues.